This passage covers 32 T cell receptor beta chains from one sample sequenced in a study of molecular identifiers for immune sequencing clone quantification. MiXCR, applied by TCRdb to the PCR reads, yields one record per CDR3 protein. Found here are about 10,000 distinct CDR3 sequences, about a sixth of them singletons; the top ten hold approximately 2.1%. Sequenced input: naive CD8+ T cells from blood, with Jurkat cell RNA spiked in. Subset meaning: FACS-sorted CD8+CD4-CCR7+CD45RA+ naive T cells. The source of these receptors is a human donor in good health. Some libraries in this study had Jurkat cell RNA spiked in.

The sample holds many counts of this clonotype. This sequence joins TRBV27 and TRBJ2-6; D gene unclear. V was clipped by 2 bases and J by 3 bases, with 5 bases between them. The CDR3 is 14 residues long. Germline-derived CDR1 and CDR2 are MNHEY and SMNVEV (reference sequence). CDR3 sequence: CASSLISGANVLTF. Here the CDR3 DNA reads TGTGCCAGCAGTTTAATAAGTGGGGCCAACGTCCTGACTTTC.

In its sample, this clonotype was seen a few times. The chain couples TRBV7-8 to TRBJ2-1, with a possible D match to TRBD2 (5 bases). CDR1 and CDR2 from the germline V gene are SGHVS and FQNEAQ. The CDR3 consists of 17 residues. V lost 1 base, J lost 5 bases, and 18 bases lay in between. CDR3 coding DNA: TGTGCCAGCAGCTTAGGTTTGATCGGACGGGAAAACAATGAGCAGTTCTTC. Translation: CASSLGLIGRENNEQFF.

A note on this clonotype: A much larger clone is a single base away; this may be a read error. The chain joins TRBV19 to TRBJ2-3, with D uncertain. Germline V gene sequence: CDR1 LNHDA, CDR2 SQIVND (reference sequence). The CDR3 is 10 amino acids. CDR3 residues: CATFFDTRYF. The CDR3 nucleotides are TGTGCCACCTTCTTCGATACGCGGTATTTT. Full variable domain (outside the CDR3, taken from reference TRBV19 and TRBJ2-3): DGGITQSPKYLFRKEGQNVTLSCEQNLNHDAMYWYRQDPGQGLRLIYYSQIVNDFQKGDIAEGYSVSREKKESFPLTVTSAQKNPTAFYLCATFFDTRYFGPGTRLTVL.

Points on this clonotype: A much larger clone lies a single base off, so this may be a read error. CDR3 amino acids: CASSLSSLPTYPATNTGELFF. The CDR3 DNA follows: TGTGCCAGCAGTTTATCGAGCCTGCCAACCTACCCAGCAACGAACACCGGGGAGCTGTTTTTT. The chain is built from TRBV27 and TRBJ2-2; D call uncertain. The length of the CDR3 is 21 residues. Germline V gives CDR1 MNHEY, CDR2 SMNVEV (reference sequence). Trimming took 0 bases from V and 0 from J, leaving 23 bases between them.

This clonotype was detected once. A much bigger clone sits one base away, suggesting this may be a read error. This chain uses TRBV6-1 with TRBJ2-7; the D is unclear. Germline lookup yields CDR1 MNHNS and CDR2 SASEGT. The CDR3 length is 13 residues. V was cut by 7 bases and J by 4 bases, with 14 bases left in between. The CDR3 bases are TGTGCCAGCACTAACTCTGGCATTTACGAGCAGTACTTC. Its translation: CASTNSGIYEQYF.

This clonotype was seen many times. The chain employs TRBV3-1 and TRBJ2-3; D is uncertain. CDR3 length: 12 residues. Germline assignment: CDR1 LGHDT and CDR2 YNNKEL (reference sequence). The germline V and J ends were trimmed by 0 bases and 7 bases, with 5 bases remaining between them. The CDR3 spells CASSQDDHTQYF. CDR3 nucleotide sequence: TGTGCCAGCAGCCAAGATGATCATACGCAGTATTTT.

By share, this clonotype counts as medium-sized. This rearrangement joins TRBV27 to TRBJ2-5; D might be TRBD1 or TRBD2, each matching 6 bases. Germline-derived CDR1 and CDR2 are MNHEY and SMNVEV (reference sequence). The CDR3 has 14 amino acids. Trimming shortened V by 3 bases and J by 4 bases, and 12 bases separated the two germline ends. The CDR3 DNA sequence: TGTGCCAGCAGTTTGCGCCGGGGGCCAGAGACCCAGTACTTC. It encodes CASSLRRGPETQYF.

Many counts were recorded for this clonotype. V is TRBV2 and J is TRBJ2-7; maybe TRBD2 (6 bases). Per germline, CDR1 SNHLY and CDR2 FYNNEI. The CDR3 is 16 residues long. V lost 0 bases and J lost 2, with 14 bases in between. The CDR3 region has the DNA TGTGCCAGCAGTGAAGCGGCTGGCGGGACCACCTACGAGCAGTACTTC. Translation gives CASSEAAGGTTYEQYF.

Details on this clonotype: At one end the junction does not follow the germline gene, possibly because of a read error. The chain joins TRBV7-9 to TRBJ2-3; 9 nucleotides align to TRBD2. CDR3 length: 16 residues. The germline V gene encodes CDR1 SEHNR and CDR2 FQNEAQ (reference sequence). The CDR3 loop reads CTSSSVGLAIGDTQYF. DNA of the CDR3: TGTACCAGCAGCTCTGTGGGACTAGCTATAGGGGATACGCAGTATTTT.

The CDR3 DNA follows: TGTGCCGGCACCTACCCGGCTCCCTACAATGAGCAGTTCTTC. The encoded protein is CAGTYPAPYNEQFF. The chain couples TRBV28 to TRBJ2-1; D remains ambiguous. CDR1 is MDHEN, CDR2 SYDVKM, per germline. V lost 11 bases and J lost 2, with 16 bases in between. This CDR3 has 14 amino acids.

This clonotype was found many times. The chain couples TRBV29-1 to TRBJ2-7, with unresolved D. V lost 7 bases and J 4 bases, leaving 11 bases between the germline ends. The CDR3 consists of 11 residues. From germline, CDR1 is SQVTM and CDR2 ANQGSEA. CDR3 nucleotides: TGCAGCGCCCAAGATCTGTACGAGCAGTACTTC. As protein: CSAQDLYEQYF.

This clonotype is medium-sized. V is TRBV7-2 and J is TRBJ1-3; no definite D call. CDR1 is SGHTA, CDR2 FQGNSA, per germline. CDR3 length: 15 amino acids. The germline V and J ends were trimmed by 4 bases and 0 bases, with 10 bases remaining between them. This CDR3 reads CASSSWAFSGNTIYF. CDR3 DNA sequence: TGTGCCAGCAGCTCCTGGGCCTTCTCTGGAAACACCATATATTTT.

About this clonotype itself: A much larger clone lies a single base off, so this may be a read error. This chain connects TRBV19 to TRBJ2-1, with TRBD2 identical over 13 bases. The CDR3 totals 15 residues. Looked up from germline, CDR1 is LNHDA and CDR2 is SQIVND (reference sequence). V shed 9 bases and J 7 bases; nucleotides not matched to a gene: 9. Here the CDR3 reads CASRVPGLAGNEQFF. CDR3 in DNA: TGTGCCAGCAGAGTTCCGGGACTAGCGGGAAATGAGCAGTTCTTC.

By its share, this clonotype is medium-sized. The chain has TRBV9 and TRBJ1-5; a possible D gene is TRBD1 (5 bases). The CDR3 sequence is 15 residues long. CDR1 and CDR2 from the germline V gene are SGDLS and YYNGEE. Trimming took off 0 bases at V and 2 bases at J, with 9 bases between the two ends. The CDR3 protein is CASSVGGEGNQPQHF. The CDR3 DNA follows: TGTGCCAGCAGCGTAGGGGGGGAAGGCAATCAGCCCCAGCATTTT.

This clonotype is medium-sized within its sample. The CDR3: CASSLGRGLAGTDTQYF. Written as DNA, the CDR3 is TGTGCCAGCAGCTTAGGACGAGGGCTAGCGGGCACAGATACGCAGTATTTT. The chain couples TRBV7-8 to TRBJ2-3, with 7 bases matching TRBD2. CDR1 and CDR2 (germline): SGHVS, FQNEAQ. V shed 1 base, J shed 1 base, and the junction held 8 bases outside the gene matches. This CDR3 comprises 17 residues.

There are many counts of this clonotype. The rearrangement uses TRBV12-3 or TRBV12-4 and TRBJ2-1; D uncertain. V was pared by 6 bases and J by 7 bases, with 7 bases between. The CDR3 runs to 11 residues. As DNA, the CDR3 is TGTGCCAGCAGGATAGGGAATGAGCAGTTCTTC. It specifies CASRIGNEQFF.

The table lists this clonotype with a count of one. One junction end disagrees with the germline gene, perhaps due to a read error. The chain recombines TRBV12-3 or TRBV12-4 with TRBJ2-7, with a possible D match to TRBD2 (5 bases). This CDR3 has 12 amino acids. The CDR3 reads CASSLDYTTWHF. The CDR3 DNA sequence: TGTGCCAGCAGTCTCGACTATACTACGTGGCACTTC.

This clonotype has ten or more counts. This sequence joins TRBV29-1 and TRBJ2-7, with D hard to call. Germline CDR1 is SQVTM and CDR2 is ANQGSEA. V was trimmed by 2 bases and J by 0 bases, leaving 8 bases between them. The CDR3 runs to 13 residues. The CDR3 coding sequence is TGCAGCGTTGAAAGGCTGAACTCCTACGAGCAGTACTTC. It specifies CSVERLNSYEQYF.

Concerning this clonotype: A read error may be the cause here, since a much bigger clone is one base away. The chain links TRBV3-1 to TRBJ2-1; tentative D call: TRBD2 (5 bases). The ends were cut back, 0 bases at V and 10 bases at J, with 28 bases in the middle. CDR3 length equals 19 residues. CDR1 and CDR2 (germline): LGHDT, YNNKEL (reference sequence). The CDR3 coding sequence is TGTGCCAGCAGCCAAGATAGGAGGCGGTTTGTCTATACCCACCAAGAGCAGTTCTTC. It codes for CASSQDRRRFVYTHQEQFF.

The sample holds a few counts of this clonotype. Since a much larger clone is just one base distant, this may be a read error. The DNA for the CDR3 is TGTGCCAGCCCGAAAAAATGGCTAGCCAAAGACATTCAGTACTTC. Its protein is CASPKKWLAKDIQYF. This chain uses TRBV6-4 with TRBJ2-4, with D maybe TRBD2 (5 bases). The germline CDR1 and CDR2 sequences are MRHNA and SNTAGT. The CDR3 extends over 15 amino acids.

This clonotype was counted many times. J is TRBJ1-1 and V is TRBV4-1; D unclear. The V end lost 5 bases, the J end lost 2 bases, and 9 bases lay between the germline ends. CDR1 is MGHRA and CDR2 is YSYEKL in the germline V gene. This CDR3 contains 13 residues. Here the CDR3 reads CASSWYDNTEAFF. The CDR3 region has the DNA TGCGCCAGCAGCTGGTACGACAACACTGAAGCTTTCTTT.

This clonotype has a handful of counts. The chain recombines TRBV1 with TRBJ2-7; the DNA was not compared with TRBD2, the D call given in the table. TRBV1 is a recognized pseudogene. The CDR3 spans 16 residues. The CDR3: CTSSQGPVLASYEQYF. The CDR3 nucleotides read TGCACCAGCAGCCAGGGGCCGGTACTAGCGTCCTACGAGCAGTACTTC.

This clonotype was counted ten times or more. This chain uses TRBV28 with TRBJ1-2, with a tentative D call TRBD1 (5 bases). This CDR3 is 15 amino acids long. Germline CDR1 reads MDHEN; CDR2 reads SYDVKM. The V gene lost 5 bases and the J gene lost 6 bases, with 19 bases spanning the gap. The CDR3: CASSPISAGSHGYTF. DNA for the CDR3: TGTGCCAGCAGTCCCATTTCGGCAGGGTCCCATGGCTACACCTTC.

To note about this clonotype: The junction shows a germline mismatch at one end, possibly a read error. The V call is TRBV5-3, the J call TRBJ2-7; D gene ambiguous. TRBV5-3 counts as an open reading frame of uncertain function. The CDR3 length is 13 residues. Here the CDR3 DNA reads TGTGCCAGCAGCTTAGGAGTTACCAACGAGCAGTACTTC. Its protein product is CASSLGVTNEQYF.

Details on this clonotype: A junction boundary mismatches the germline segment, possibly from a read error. The CDR3 nucleotides read TGCGCCAGTAGCCAAGATCCTGGTGAGGGATACGGGCAGTACTTC. Translated: CASSQDPGEGYGQYF. This chain uses TRBV4-1 with TRBJ2-7; possibly TRBD2 for D (5 bases). The CDR3 is 15 residues long. Looked up from germline, CDR1 is MGHRA and CDR2 is YSYEKL.

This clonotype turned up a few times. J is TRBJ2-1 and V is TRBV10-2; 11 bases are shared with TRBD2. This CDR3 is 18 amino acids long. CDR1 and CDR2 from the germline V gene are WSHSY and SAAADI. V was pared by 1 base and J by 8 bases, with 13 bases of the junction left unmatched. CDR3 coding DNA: TGCGCCAGCAGTGAGTACGGAGTTATGACTAGCGGGGCCCATGAGCAGTTCTTC. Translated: CASSEYGVMTSGAHEQFF.

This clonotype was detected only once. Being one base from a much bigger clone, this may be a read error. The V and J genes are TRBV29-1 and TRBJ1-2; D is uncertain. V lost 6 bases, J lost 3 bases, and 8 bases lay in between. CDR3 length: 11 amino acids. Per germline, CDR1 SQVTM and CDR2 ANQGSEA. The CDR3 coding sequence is TGCAGCGTAACAGATGACTATGGCTACACCTTC. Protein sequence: CSVTDDYGYTF. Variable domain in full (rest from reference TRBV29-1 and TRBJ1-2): SAVISQKPSRDICQRGTSLTIQCQVDSQVTMMFWYRQQPGQSLTLIATANQGSEATYESGFVIDKFPISRPNLTFSTLTVSNMSPEDSSIYLCSVTDDYGYTFGSGTRLTVV.

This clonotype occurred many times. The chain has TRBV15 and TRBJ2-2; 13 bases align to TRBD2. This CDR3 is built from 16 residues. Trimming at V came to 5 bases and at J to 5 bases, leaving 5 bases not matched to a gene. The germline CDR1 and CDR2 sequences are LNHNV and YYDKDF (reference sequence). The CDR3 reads CATSRPGLAGTGELFF. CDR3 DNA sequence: TGTGCCACCAGCCGCCCGGGACTAGCGGGGACCGGGGAGCTGTTTTTT. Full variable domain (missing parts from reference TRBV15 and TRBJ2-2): DAMVIQNPRYQVTQFGKPVTLSCSQTLNHNVMYWYQQKSSQAPKLLFHYYDKDFNNEADTPDNFQSRRPNTSFCFLDIRSPGLGDTAMYLCATSRPGLAGTGELFFGEGSRLTVL.

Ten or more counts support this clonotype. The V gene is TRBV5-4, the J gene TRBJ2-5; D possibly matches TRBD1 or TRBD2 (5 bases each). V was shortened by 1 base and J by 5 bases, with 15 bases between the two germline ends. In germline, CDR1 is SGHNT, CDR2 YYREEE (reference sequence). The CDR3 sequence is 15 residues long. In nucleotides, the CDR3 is TGTGCCAGCAGCTTGAGGGGAGAACCAGGGGAGACCCAGTACTTC. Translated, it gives CASSLRGEPGETQYF.

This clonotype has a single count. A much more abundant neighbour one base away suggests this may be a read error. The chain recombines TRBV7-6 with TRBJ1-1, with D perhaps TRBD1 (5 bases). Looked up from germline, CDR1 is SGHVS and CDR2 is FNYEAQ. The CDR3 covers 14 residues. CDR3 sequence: CASSLSRANTEALF. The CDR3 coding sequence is TGTGCCAGCAGCTTATCCAGGGCGAACACTGAAGCTCTCTTT.

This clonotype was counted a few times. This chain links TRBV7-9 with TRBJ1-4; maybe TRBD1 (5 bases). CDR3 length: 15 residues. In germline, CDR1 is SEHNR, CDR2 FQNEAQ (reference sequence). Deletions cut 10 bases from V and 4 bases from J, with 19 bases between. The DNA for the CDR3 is TGTGCCACCACGGGAGGTCCGGGGGGTAATGAAAAACTGTTTTTT. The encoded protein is CATTGGPGGNEKLFF. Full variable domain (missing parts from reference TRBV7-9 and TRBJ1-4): DTGVSQNPRHKITKRGQNVTFRCDPISEHNRLYWYRQTLGQGPEFLTYFQNEAQLEKSRLLSDRFSAERPKGSFSTLEIQRTEQGDSAMYLCATTGGPGGNEKLFFGSGTQLSVL.

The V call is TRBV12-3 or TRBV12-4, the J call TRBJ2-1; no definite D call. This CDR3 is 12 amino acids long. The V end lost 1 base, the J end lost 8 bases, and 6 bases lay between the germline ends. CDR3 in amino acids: CASSLGVDEQFF. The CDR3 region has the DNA TGTGCCAGCAGTTTAGGGGTTGATGAGCAGTTCTTC.